This entry lists 12 T cell receptor beta chains sequenced from one sample in a study of control samples from healthy donors and cancer patients. The repertoire was sequenced with immunoSEQ multiplex PCR; TCRdb's copy has only in-frame clones and lacks some. The sample has 95,000 to 150,000 clones; roughly 89% are singletons. The specimen sequenced was blood. These receptors came from a young man in good health.

The V and J genes are TRBV10-2 and TRBJ1-5; D gene unclear. The CDR3 covers 13 residues. The V and J ends lost 4 bases and 3 bases respectively, with 7 bases between them. Germline-derived CDR1 and CDR2 are WSHSY and SAAADI. The CDR3 sequence is CASSGQPNQPQHF. The CDR3 nucleotides are TGCGCCAGCAGTGGTCAGCCCAATCAGCCCCAGCATTTT.

This rearrangement joins TRBV14 to TRBJ1-6; D not resolved. V was pared by 4 bases and J by 0 bases, with 7 bases between. CDR1 and CDR2 (germline): SGHDN, FVKESK. This CDR3 has 15 residues. The DNA for the CDR3 is TGTGCCAGCAGCCCGGAGAGCTCCTATAATTCACCCCTCCACTTT. Protein: CASSPESSYNSPLHF.

Only one count was recorded for this clone. V usage is TRBV29-1 and J usage is TRBJ2-5; D not certain. The germline gives CDR1 SQVTM, CDR2 ANQGSEA. The CDR3 contains 14 residues. The V end was cut by 0 bases, the J end by 2 bases, with 10 bases between. The CDR3 sequence: CSVEEIGGQETQYF. The DNA of the CDR3 is TGCAGCGTTGAAGAGATAGGTGGGCAAGAGACCCAGTACTTC.

This chain uses TRBV6-5 with TRBJ1-5; TRBD1 is a possible D gene (6 bases). CDR3 length: 15 residues. Germline V lookup: CDR1 MNHEY, CDR2 SVGAGI. V was shortened by 8 bases and J by 2 bases, with 16 bases between the two germline ends. In DNA form, the CDR3 reads TGTGCCAGCCTAAAGGGGGGGGCCGGCAATCAGCCCCAGCATTTT. It codes for CASLKGGAGNQPQHF.

The V and J genes are TRBV5-1 and TRBJ2-1, with D possibly being TRBD1 (5 bases). Germline CDR1 reads SGHRS; CDR2 reads YFSETQ. The CDR3 has 16 amino acids. The V and J ends lost 3 bases and 7 bases respectively, with 20 bases between them. The CDR3 nucleotides are TGCGCCAGCAGCTCCCTAGGGCAGGGCGCGGAAAATGAGCAGTTCTTC. Amino acid sequence: CASSSLGQGAENEQFF. Drawing the rest from reference TRBV5-1 and TRBJ2-1, the complete variable domain is KAGVTQTPRYLIKTRGQQVTLSCSPISGHRSVSWYQQTPGQGLQFLFEYFSETQRNKGNFPGRFSGRQFSNSRSEMNVSTLELGDSALYLCASSSLGQGAENEQFFGPGTRLTVL.

V and J are TRBV2 and TRBJ2-7; 7 bases align to TRBD1. V shed 10 bases, J shed 4 bases, and the junction held 13 bases outside the gene matches. Germline V CDR1 and CDR2: SNHLY, FYNNEI. This CDR3 is 14 amino acids long. The CDR3 DNA sequence: TGTGCCAACATGAGACAGGGACGTCGGTACGAGCAGTACTTC. Its translation: CANMRQGRRYEQYF. Based on the CDR3 plus reference TRBV2 and TRBJ2-7, the full variable domain is EPEVTQTPSHQVTQMGQEVILRCVPISNHLYFYWYRQILGQKVEFLVSFYNNEISEKSEIFDDQFSVERPDGSNFTLKIRSTKLEDSAMYFCANMRQGRRYEQYFGPGTRLTVT.

This rearrangement joins TRBV5-8 to TRBJ1-3, with 9 bases that match TRBD1. Unmatched junction bases numbered 17, after V lost 4 bases and J lost 0 bases. CDR1 is SGHTS and CDR2 is YDEGEE in the germline V gene. The CDR3 spans 20 residues. The CDR3 bases are TGTGCCAGCAGCCCCACACCTACTCTCCGGGACAGGGTCTCTGGAAACACCATATATTTT. It translates to CASSPTPTLRDRVSGNTIYF.

The chain employs TRBV7-3 and TRBJ2-3, with 9 bases identical to TRBD2. Per the germline V gene, CDR1 is SGHTA and CDR2 is FQGTGA. V shed 4 bases, J shed 5 bases, and the junction held 7 bases outside the gene matches. This CDR3 region has 15 residues. CDR3 amino acids: CASSSVAGAGDTQYF. The CDR3 DNA follows: TGTGCCAGCAGCTCGGTAGCGGGGGCGGGAGATACGCAGTATTTT.

CDR3 sequence (DNA): TGTGCCAGCAGCGTAGCCCCTGGACAGCTCTACGAGCAGTACTTC. This gives the protein CASSVAPGQLYEQYF. V and J are TRBV9 and TRBJ2-7, with a possible D match to TRBD1 (6 bases). The V gene lost 0 bases and the J gene lost 3 bases, with 13 bases spanning the gap. Germline V CDR1 and CDR2: SGDLS, YYNGEE. The CDR3 sequence is 15 residues long.

The chain uses TRBV11-2 and TRBJ1-2, with 9 bases that match TRBD1. CDR3 length: 18 amino acids. Losses at the gene ends were 2 bases for V and 0 bases for J; bases not matched to a gene: 10. Looked up from germline, CDR1 is SGHAT and CDR2 is FQNNGV. CDR3: CASSLTGGATRANYGYTF. The CDR3 coding sequence is TGTGCCAGCAGCTTAACAGGGGGCGCAACTCGGGCTAACTATGGCTACACCTTC.

This clone was counted a single time. V and J are TRBV5-4 and TRBJ1-1; the match to TRBD1 covers 8 bases. The junction had 6 bases not matched to a gene; V was cut back by 4 bases and J by 1 base. The CDR3 is 15 amino acids. CDR1 is SGHNT, CDR2 YYREEE, per germline (reference sequence). The CDR3: CASSRQGSANTEAFF. The CDR3 nucleotides are TGTGCCAGCAGCCGACAGGGGTCTGCGAACACTGAAGCTTTCTTT. The complete variable domain, with remaining parts taken from reference TRBV5-4 and TRBJ1-1, reads ETGVTQSPTHLIKTRGQQVTLRCSSQSGHNTVSWYQQALGQGPQFIFQYYREEENGRGNFPPRFSGLQFPNYSSELNVNALELDDSALYLCASSRQGSANTEAFFGQGTRLTVV.

The chain links TRBV5-4 to TRBJ2-1, with 8 bases fitting TRBD1. The CDR3 is 19 amino acids. CDR1 is SGHNT, CDR2 YYREEE, per germline (reference sequence). V lost 0 bases, J lost 1 base, and 12 bases stayed unmatched. CDR3 loop: CASSLAPRTGPLSYNEQFF. CDR3 nucleotide sequence: TGTGCCAGCAGCTTGGCCCCTCGGACAGGGCCTCTATCCTACAATGAGCAGTTCTTC.